The 14 T cell receptor beta chains below come from one sample, sequenced in a study of control samples from healthy donors and cancer patients. Only in-frame clones appear in the TCRdb table, and some are missing; sequencing was by immunoSEQ multiplex PCR. The data contain roughly 100,000 clones, roughly 90% of them singletons. Sequencing used blood. These receptors were collected from a human donor in good health. The donor label of this sample is uncertain.

This chain uses TRBV7-2 with TRBJ1-2; maybe TRBD1 (6 bases). CDR1 is SGHTA and CDR2 is FQGNSA in the germline V gene. The CDR3 runs 14 residues. V lost 2 bases, J lost 5 bases, and 12 bases lay in between. The chain's CDR3 is CASSLLTGIYGYTF. Written as DNA, the CDR3 is TGTGCCAGCAGCTTACTTACAGGGATTTATGGCTACACCTTC.

The rearrangement uses TRBV25-1 and TRBJ1-1, with D possibly being TRBD1 (6 bases). The CDR3 consists of 16 residues. Germline assignment: CDR1 MGHDK and CDR2 SYGVNS. The V and J ends lost 3 bases and 1 base respectively, with 15 bases between them. This CDR3 reads CASSDQGTVGNTEAFF. DNA for the CDR3: TGTGCCAGCAGTGATCAGGGGACGGTCGGGAACACTGAAGCTTTCTTT. The variable domain in full, completed from reference TRBV25-1 and TRBJ1-1, reads EADIYQTPRYLVIGTGKKITLECSQTMGHDKMYWYQQDPGMELHLIHYSYGVNSTEKGDLSSESTVSRIRTEHFPLTLESARPSHTSQYLCASSDQGTVGNTEAFFGQGTRLTVV.

This chain links TRBV6-4 with TRBJ1-6; D might be TRBD1 (6 bases). The CDR3 loop spans 15 amino acids. The V gene lost 6 bases and the J gene lost 9 bases, with 18 bases spanning the gap. Germline CDR1 is MRHNA and CDR2 is SNTAGT. The DNA of the CDR3 is TGTGCCAGCAGACCAACTAATACAGGGACTTCACCCCTCCACTTT. Protein product: CASRPTNTGTSPLHF.

The genes are TRBV9 and TRBJ2-2; D could derive from TRBD1 or TRBD2 (5 bases each). Germline V gene lookup returns CDR1 SGDLS and CDR2 YYNGEE. This CDR3 region has 14 residues. V lost 0 bases to trimming and J lost 4 bases, with 7 bases between them. The CDR3 bases are TGTGCCAGCAGCGTAGGTGGGGGCACCGGGGAGCTGTTTTTT. Translated, it gives CASSVGGGTGELFF.

V is TRBV2 and J is TRBJ2-1; TRBD2 is a possible D gene (5 bases). CDR1 and CDR2 from the germline V gene are SNHLY and FYNNEI. V was cut by 7 bases and J by 5 bases, with 12 bases left in between. CDR3 length: 13 residues. The DNA of the CDR3 is TGTGCCAGCAAGTCGCTAGCCCACAATGAGCAGTTCTTC. Translated, it gives CASKSLAHNEQFF. Variable domain in full (rest from reference TRBV2 and TRBJ2-1): EPEVTQTPSHQVTQMGQEVILRCVPISNHLYFYWYRQILGQKVEFLVSFYNNEISEKSEIFDDQFSVERPDGSNFTLKIRSTKLEDSAMYFCASKSLAHNEQFFGPGTRLTVL.

The genes are TRBV5-1 and TRBJ1-6; no definite D call. CDR1 SGHRS and CDR2 YFSETQ come from the germline V gene. V shed 3 bases and J shed 8 bases, with 12 bases lying between them. CDR3 length: 14 amino acids. The CDR3 coding sequence is TGCGCCAGCAGCTCATTAAATAGAGATTCACCCCTCCACTTT. This encodes CASSSLNRDSPLHF. The complete variable domain, with remaining parts taken from reference TRBV5-1 and TRBJ1-6, reads KAGVTQTPRYLIKTRGQQVTLSCSPISGHRSVSWYQQTPGQGLQFLFEYFSETQRNKGNFPGRFSGRQFSNSRSEMNVSTLELGDSALYLCASSSLNRDSPLHFGNGTRLTVT.

This rearrangement joins TRBV27 to TRBJ1-2; 9 nucleotides match TRBD1. This CDR3 has 18 residues. V shed 2 bases, J shed 4 bases, and the junction held 14 bases outside the gene matches. Germline CDR1 MNHEY, CDR2 SMNVEV (reference sequence). CDR3 nucleotides: TGTGCCAGCAGTTTAAGGCCATTTTCCGGGACAGGGTCCTATGGCTACACCTTC. As protein: CASSLRPFSGTGSYGYTF.

This clone showed up just once. The V and J genes are TRBV12-3 or TRBV12-4 and TRBJ1-3; D is possibly TRBD1 (5 bases). The length of the CDR3 is 12 residues. V lost 6 bases and J 4 bases, leaving 7 bases between the germline ends. The CDR3 DNA reads TGTGCCAGCAGCAGGGCCGGAAACACCATATATTTT. Amino acids: CASSRAGNTIYF.

The gene calls are TRBV6-5 and TRBJ1-2; 9 positions match TRBD1. In germline, CDR1 is MNHEY, CDR2 SVGAGI. V lost 5 bases to trimming and J lost 12 bases; unmatched junction nucleotides: 10. The CDR3 is 13 amino acids. Here the CDR3 reads CASSTHRDRVHTF. CDR3 coding DNA: TGTGCCAGCAGTACCCACCGGGACAGGGTCCACACCTTC.

The J gene is TRBJ2-1, the V gene TRBV30, with D perhaps matching TRBD1 or TRBD2 (5 bases each). Per germline, CDR1 GTSNPN and CDR2 SVGIG (reference sequence). V lost 8 bases and J 4 bases, leaving 12 bases between the germline ends. The CDR3 contains 12 residues. CDR3 region: CAGHRGYNEQFF. The CDR3 DNA reads as TGTGCCGGACATCGAGGGTACAATGAGCAGTTCTTC.

The gene calls are TRBV19 and TRBJ1-5; no reliable D call. Germline-derived CDR1 and CDR2 are LNHDA and SQIVND (reference sequence). V lost 3 bases and J lost 3, with 15 bases in between. The CDR3 has 16 amino acids. CDR3 loop: CASSIIRAGSNQPQHF. In nucleotides, the CDR3 is TGTGCCAGTAGTATCATCCGGGCAGGCTCCAATCAGCCCCAGCATTTT.

The chain links TRBV4-1 to TRBJ1-5, with D unclear. Germline V gives CDR1 MGHRA, CDR2 YSYEKL. Trimming took 4 bases from V and 5 from J, leaving 15 bases between them. The CDR3 runs to 15 residues. The CDR3 region has the DNA TGCGCCAGCAGCCCGGGCCAAACTCTGGATCAGCCCCAGCATTTT. Translating it yields CASSPGQTLDQPQHF.

This clone was picked up one time. The gene calls are TRBV7-9 and TRBJ2-2; D is unresolved. V lost 0 bases and J 7 bases, leaving 9 bases between the germline ends. The V gene's germline CDR1 is SEHNR and CDR2 FQNEAQ (reference sequence). This CDR3 has 14 amino acids. The CDR3 loop reads CASSLAANSGELFF. The CDR3 region has the DNA TGTGCCAGCAGCTTAGCAGCTAATAGCGGGGAGCTGTTTTTT.

This CDR3 reads CASTGTGWFSNEQFF. CDR3 DNA sequence: TGTGCCAGCACAGGGACAGGGTGGTTTTCCAATGAGCAGTTCTTC. This chain joins TRBV19 and TRBJ2-1; 9 bases align to TRBD1. Per germline, CDR1 LNHDA and CDR2 SQIVND (reference sequence). The CDR3 is 15 residues long. The V gene end was trimmed by 9 bases and the J gene end by 6 bases; junction bases not matched to a gene: 12.